This T cell receptor (beta chain) was captured in a study of T cell responses to AZD1222 COVID-19 vaccine. Study-level points and caveats: The sample set comprised mostly white British donors with more females, and clonal diversity was possibly underestimated. After the peak T cell response, and only then, were repertoires sampled. Baseline seropositives among AZD1222 recipients totaled only 5 or 6.

Data came from immunoSEQ multiplex PCR; TCRdb stores just in-frame clones and leaves some out. The table shows more than 85,000 clones, with roughly 88% occurring only once. Trimming removed 0 bases at V and 0 bases at J, with 7 bases between. This CDR3 comprises 15 residues. CDR1 and CDR2 (germline): SGHRS, YFSETQ. With regard to this clone: Its target is not known.

Material: peripheral blood, obtained on day 0 of MenACWY control vaccination. This chain joins TRBV5-1 and TRBJ2-1; D is unclear. This TCR came from an adult in good health. CDR3 region: CASSLELGSYNEQFF. As DNA, the CDR3 is TGCGCCAGCAGCTTGGAGTTGGGCTCCTACAATGAGCAGTTCTTC. The whole variable domain, filled in from reference TRBV5-1 and TRBJ2-1, reads KAGVTQTPRYLIKTRGQQVTLSCSPISGHRSVSWYQQTPGQGLQFLFEYFSETQRNKGNFPGRFSGRQFSNSRSEMNVSTLELGDSALYLCASSLELGSYNEQFFGPGTRLTVL.